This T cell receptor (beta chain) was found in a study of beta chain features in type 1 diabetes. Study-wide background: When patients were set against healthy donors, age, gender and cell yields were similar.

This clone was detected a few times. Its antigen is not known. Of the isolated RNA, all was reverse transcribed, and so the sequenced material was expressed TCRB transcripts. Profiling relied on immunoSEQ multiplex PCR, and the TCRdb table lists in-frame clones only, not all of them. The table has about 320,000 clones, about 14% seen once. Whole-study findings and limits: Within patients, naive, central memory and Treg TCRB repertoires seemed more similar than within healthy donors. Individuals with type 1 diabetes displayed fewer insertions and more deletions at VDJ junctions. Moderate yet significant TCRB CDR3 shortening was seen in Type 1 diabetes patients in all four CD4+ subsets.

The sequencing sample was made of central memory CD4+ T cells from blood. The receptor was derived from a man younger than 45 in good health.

CDR3: CASRPSGAGELFF. The CDR3 DNA follows: TGTGCCAGCAGACCAAGCGGGGCCGGGGAGCTGTTTTTT. The gene calls are TRBV11-2 and TRBJ2-2, with TRBD2 identical over 7 bases. V gave up 6 bases and J gave up 6 bases; unmatched junction bases: 4. This CDR3 comprises 13 residues. Germline CDR1 reads SGHAT; CDR2 reads FQNNGV.